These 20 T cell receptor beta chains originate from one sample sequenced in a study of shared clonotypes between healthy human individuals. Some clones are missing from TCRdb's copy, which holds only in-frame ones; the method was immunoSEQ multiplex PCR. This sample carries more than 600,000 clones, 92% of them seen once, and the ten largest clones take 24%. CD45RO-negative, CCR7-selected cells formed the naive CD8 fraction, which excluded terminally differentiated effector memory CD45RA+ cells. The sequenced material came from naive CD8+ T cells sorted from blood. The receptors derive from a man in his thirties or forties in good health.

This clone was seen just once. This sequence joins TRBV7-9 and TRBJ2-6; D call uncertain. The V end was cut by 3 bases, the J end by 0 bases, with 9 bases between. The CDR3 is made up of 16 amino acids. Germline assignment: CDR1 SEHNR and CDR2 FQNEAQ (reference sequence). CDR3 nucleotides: TGTGCCAGCAGCTTCGTGACCATCTCTGGGGCCAACGTCCTGACTTTC. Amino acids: CASSFVTISGANVLTF.

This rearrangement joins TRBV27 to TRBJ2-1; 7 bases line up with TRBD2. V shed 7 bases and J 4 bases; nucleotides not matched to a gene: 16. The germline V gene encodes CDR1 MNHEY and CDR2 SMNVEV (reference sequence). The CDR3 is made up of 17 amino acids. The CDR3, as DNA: TGTGCCAGCACTACCTGGGGAGGGGACCGACCTTACAATGAGCAGTTCTTC. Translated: CASTTWGGDRPYNEQFF.

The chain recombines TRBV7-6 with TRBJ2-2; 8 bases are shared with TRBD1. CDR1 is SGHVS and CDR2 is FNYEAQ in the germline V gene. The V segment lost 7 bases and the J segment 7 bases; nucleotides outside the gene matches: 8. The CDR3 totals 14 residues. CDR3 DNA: TGTGCCAGCAACTCTCGAGGACAGGGCGGGGAGCTGTTTTTT. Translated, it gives CASNSRGQGGELFF.

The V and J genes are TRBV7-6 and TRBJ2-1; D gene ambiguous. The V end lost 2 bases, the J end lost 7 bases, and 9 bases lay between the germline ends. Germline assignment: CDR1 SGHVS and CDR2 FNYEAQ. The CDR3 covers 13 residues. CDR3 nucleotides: TGTGCCAGCAGCTTAAACGGGCTGAATGAGCAGTTCTTC. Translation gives CASSLNGLNEQFF.

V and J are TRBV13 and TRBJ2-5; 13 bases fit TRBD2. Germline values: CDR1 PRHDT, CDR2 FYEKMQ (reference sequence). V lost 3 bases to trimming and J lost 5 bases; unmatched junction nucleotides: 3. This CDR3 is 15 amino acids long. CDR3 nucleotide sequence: TGTGCCAGCAGCTTCGGACTAGCGGGAGCGGAGACCCAGTACTTC. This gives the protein CASSFGLAGAETQYF. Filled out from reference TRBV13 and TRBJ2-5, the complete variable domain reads AAGVIQSPRHLIKEKRETATLKCYPIPRHDTVYWYQQGPGQDPQFLISFYEKMQSDKGSIPDRFSAQQFSDYHSELNMSSLELGDSALYFCASSFGLAGAETQYFGPGTRLLVL.

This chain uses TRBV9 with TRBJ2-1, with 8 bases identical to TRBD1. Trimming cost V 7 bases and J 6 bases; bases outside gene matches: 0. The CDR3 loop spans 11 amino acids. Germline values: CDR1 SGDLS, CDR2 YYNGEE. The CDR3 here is CASDRGNEQFF. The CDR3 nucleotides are TGTGCCAGCGACAGGGGCAATGAGCAGTTCTTC.

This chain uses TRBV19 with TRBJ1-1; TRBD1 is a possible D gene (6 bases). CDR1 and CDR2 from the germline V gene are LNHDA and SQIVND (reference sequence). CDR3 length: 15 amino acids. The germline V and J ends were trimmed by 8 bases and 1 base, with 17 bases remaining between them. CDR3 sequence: CASVYRARQNTEAFF. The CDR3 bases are TGTGCCAGTGTATACAGGGCCCGTCAGAACACTGAAGCTTTCTTT.

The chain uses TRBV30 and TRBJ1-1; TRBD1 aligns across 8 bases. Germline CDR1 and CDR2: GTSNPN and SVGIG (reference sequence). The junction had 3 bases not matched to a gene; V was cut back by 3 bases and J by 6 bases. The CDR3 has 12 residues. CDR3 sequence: CAWRTGVAEAFF. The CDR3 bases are TGTGCCTGGAGGACAGGGGTCGCTGAAGCTTTCTTT. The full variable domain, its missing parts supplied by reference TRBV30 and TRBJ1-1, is SQTIHQWPATLVQPVGSPLSLECTVEGTSNPNLYWYRQAAGRGLQLLFYSVGIGQISSEVPQNLSASRPQDRQFILSSKKLLLSDSGFYLCAWRTGVAEAFFGQGTRLTVV.

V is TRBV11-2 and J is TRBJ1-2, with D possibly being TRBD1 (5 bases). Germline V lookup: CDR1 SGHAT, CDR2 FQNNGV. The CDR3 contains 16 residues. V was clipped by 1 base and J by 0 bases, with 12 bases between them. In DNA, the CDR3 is TGTGCCAGCAGCTTAGGATGGGGACGGCCTAACTATGGCTACACCTTC. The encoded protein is CASSLGWGRPNYGYTF. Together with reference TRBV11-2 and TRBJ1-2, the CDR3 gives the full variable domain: EAGVAQSPRYKIIEKRQSVAFWCNPISGHATLYWYQQILGQGPKLLIQFQNNGVVDDSQLPKDRFSAERLKGVDSTLKIQPAKLEDSAVYLCASSLGWGRPNYGYTFGSGTRLTVV.

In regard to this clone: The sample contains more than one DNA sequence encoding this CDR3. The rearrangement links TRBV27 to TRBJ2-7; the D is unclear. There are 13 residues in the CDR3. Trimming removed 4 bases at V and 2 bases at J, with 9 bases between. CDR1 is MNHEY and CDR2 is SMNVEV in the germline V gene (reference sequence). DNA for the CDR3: TGTGCCAGCAGTTGGACCGGGCCCTACGAGCAGTACTTC. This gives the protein CASSWTGPYEQYF.

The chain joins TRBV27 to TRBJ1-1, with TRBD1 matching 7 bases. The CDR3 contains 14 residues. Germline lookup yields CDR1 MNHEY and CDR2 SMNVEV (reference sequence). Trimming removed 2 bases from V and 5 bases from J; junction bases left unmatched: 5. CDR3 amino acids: CASSLKTGWTEAFF. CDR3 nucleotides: TGTGCCAGCAGTTTAAAGACAGGGTGGACTGAAGCTTTCTTT.

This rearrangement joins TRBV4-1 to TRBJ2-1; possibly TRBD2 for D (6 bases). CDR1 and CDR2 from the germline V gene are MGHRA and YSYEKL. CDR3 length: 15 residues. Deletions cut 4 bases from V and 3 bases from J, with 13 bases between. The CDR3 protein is CASSPRDGSYNEQFF. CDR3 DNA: TGCGCCAGCAGCCCCAGGGACGGGAGCTACAATGAGCAGTTCTTC.

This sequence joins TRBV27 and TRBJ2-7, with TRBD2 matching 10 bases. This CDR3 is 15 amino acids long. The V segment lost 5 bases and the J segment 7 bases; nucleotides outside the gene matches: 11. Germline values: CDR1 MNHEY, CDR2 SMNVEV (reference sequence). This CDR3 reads CASSALGLASGEQYF. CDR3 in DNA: TGTGCCAGCAGTGCCCTGGGACTAGCGTCCGGGGAGCAGTACTTC.

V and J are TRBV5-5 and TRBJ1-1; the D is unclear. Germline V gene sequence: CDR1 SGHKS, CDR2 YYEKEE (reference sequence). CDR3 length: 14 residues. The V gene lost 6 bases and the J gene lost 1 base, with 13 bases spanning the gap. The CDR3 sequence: CASTFGLPNTEAFF. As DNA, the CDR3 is TGTGCCAGCACTTTTGGGCTTCCGAACACTGAAGCTTTCTTT.

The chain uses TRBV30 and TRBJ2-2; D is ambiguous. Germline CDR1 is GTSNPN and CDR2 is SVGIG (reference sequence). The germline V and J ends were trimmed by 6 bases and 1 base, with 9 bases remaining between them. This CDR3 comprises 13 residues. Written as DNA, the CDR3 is TGTGCCTGTTCAACAAAGAACACCGGGGAGCTGTTTTTT. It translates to CACSTKNTGELFF.

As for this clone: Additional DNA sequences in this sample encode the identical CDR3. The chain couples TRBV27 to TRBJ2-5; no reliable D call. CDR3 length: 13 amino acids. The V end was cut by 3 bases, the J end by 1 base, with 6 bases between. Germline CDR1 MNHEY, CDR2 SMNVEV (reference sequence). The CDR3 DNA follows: TGTGCCAGCAGTTTCCTCGGCCAAGAGACCCAGTACTTC. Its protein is CASSFLGQETQYF.

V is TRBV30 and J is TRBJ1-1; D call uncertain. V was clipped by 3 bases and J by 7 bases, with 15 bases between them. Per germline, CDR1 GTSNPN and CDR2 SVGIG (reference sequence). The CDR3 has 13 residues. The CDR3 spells CAWSASPGNEAFF. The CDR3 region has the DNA TGTGCCTGGAGCGCATCACCGGGGAATGAAGCTTTCTTT.

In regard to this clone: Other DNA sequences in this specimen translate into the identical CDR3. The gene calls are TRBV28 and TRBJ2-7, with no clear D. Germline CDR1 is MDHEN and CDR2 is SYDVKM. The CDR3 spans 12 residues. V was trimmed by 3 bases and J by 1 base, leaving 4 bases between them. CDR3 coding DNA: TGTGCCAGCAGTTTTATATCCTACGAGCAGTACTTC. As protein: CASSFISYEQYF.

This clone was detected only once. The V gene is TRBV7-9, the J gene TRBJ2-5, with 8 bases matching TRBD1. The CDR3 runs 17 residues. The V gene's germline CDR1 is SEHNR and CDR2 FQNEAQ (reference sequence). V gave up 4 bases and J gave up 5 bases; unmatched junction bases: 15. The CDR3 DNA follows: TGTGCCAGCAGCTCCAGCGGGCAGGGGGCTAGGCGGGAGACCCAGTACTTC. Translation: CASSSSGQGARRETQYF.

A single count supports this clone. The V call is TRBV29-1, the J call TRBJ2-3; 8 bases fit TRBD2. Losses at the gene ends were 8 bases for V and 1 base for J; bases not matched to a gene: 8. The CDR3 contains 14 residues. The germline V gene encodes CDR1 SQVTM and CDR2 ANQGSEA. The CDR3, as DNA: TGCAGCACCGCGGGGGGTGGTGGCACAGATACGCAGTATTTT. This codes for CSTAGGGGTDTQYF.